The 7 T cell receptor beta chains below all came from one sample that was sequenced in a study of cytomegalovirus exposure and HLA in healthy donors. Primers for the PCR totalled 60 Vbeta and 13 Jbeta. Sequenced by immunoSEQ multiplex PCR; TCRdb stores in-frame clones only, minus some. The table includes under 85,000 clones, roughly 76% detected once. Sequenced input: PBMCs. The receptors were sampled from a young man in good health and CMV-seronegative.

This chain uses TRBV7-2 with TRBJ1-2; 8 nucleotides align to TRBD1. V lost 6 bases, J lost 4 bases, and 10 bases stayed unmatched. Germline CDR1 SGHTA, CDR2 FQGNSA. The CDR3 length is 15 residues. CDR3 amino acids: CASRRGQGESYGYTF. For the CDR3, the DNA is TGTGCCAGCAGACGCGGACAGGGAGAGAGCTATGGCTACACCTTC.

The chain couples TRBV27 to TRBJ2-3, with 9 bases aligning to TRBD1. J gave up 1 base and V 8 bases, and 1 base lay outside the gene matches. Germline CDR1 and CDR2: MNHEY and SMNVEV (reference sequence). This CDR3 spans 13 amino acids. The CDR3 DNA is TGTGCCAGCCGGGACAGGGGCACAGATACGCAGTATTTT. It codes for CASRDRGTDTQYF.

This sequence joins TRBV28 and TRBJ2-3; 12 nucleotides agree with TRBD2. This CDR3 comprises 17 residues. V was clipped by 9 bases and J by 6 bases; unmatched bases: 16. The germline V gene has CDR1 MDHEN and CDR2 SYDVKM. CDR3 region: CASTTGTSGWDGDTQYF. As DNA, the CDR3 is TGTGCCAGTACCACAGGGACTAGCGGGTGGGATGGGGATACGCAGTATTTT.

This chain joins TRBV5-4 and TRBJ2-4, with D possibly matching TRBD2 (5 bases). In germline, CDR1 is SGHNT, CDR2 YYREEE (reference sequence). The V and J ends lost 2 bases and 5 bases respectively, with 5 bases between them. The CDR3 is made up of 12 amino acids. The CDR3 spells CASSFGENIQYF. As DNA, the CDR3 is TGTGCCAGCAGCTTCGGGGAAAACATTCAGTACTTC.

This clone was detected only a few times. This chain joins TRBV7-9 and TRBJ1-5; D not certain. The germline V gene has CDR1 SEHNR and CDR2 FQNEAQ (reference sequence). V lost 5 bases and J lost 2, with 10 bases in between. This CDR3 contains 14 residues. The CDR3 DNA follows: TGTGCCAGCAGCCTGGGCGGGGGCAATCAGCCCCAGCATTTT. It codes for CASSLGGGNQPQHF.

CDR3 residues: CASSSQRGGRTDTQYF. The CDR3 nucleotides are TGTGCCAGCAGCTCACAGCGGGGGGGCCGAACAGATACGCAGTATTTT. The chain joins TRBV7-2 to TRBJ2-3; TRBD2 aligns across 10 bases. The CDR3 covers 16 residues. The germline V gene has CDR1 SGHTA and CDR2 FQGNSA. The V and J ends lost 4 bases and 3 bases, in that order; junction bases with no gene match: 7.

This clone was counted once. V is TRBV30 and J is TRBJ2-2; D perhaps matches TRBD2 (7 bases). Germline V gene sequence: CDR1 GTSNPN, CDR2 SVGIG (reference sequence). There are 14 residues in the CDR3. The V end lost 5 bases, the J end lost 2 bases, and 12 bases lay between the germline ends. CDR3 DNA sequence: TGTGCCTGGGGAGGGGGGGGTAACACCGGGGAGCTGTTTTTT. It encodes CAWGGGGNTGELFF.